Listed here are 5 T cell receptor beta chains from one sample, sequenced in a study of technical replicates of blood from a handful of donors. Sequencing used immunoSEQ multiplex PCR; TCRdb keeps in-frame clones, though not all of them. The sample contains around 70,000 clones, 93% of which appear only once. The sequencing input was T cells isolated from PBMCs. These receptors were collected from a human donor in good health.

This clone was counted a single time. The chain combines TRBV28 with TRBJ2-7, with 7 bases identical to TRBD1. Germline loops: CDR1 MDHEN, CDR2 SYDVKM. The CDR3 spans 17 residues. Trimming removed 4 bases from V and 2 bases from J; junction bases left unmatched: 14. The CDR3 DNA reads TGTGCCAGCAGTTCAACAGACAGGGCCGCAGGAGCCTACGAGCAGTACTTC. Amino acid sequence: CASSSTDRAAGAYEQYF.

This clone was observed once. The chain combines TRBV28 with TRBJ1-2; D may be TRBD1 (6 bases). In germline, CDR1 is MDHEN, CDR2 SYDVKM. The CDR3 loop spans 14 amino acids. Trimming stripped 2 bases from V and 7 bases from J, with 14 bases between. The CDR3 DNA is TGTGCCAGCAGTTTAACAGGGATGGTAGGTGGCTACACCTTC. It encodes CASSLTGMVGGYTF.

The chain combines TRBV7-9 with TRBJ1-2; a weak D match, TRBD1 (5 bases). The CDR3 is 14 residues long. Germline assignment: CDR1 SEHNR and CDR2 FQNEAQ (reference sequence). V dropped 2 bases and J dropped 8 bases, with 15 bases sitting between them. The CDR3 DNA reads TGTGCCAGCAGCTTAAATCAGGGTCCCAGAGGCTACACCTTC. It encodes CASSLNQGPRGYTF.

V and J are TRBV10-3 and TRBJ2-7, with D possibly matching TRBD1 (8 bases). Germline V gene sequence: CDR1 ENHRY, CDR2 SYGVKD. This CDR3 is 13 amino acids long. V lost 7 bases to trimming and J lost 5 bases, with 15 bases between them. In DNA, the CDR3 is TGTGCCATCACCCCACAGGGGGGGAACGAGCAGTACTTC. The encoded protein is CAITPQGGNEQYF.

This chain links TRBV6-1 with TRBJ2-2, with D unresolved. Germline V gene data show CDR1 as MNHNS and CDR2 as SASEGT. With 1 base removed from V and 2 bases from J, the gap between germline ends came to 8 bases. The CDR3 contains 15 residues. CDR3: CASSEDTFNTGELFF. As DNA, the CDR3 is TGTGCCAGCAGTGAAGACACCTTTAACACCGGGGAGCTGTTTTTT.